One and the same sample provided the 27 T cell receptor beta chains below, sequenced in a study of T cell repertoires in cytomegalovirus infection. The antigens of these receptors remain unknown. TCRdb independently ran MiXCR on the reads; one entry per CDR3 protein. The repertoire holds some 590,000 distinct CDR3 sequences, with about 39% as singletons. Sequencing was performed on cultured PBMCs, taken from culture after CMV antigen stimulation. Receptor source: a human donor in good health (CMV status not recorded). Some clones in this sample may be carry-over from other donors' samples.

The J gene is TRBJ1-3, the V gene TRBV28; no firm D call. The germline gives CDR1 MDHEN, CDR2 SYDVKM. The CDR3 spans 13 residues. The V end lost 8 bases, the J end lost 4 bases, and 12 bases lay between the germline ends. CDR3 protein: CASAIYRGNTIYF. The DNA of the CDR3 is TGTGCCAGCGCAATATACCGAGGAAACACCATATATTTT.

The chain employs TRBV15 and TRBJ1-1, with 8 bases identical to TRBD1. In germline, CDR1 is LNHNV, CDR2 YYDKDF (reference sequence). Trimming removed 8 bases from V and 5 bases from J; junction bases left unmatched: 7. CDR3 size: 13 residues. The CDR3 DNA reads as TGTGCCACCGAAGACAGGGGTAGTACTGAAGCTTTCTTT. Translation: CATEDRGSTEAFF.

This sequence joins TRBV11-2 and TRBJ2-7; D is unresolved. The germline V and J ends were trimmed by 2 bases and 4 bases, with 9 bases remaining between them. The germline CDR1 and CDR2 sequences are SGHAT and FQNNGV. The CDR3 runs to 13 residues. Here the CDR3 reads CASSLLSPYEQYF. CDR3 nucleotide sequence: TGTGCCAGCAGCTTATTAAGCCCATACGAGCAGTACTTC.

The chain links TRBV29-1 to TRBJ1-2; D uncertain. Germline values: CDR1 SQVTM, CDR2 ANQGSEA. V gave up 4 bases and J gave up 1 base, with 7 bases separating them. This CDR3 contains 12 residues. Here the CDR3 DNA reads TGCAGCGTTGCGGATAATAACTATGGCTACACCTTC. This translates into CSVADNNYGYTF. Variable domain in full (rest from reference TRBV29-1 and TRBJ1-2): SAVISQKPSRDICQRGTSLTIQCQVDSQVTMMFWYRQQPGQSLTLIATANQGSEATYESGFVIDKFPISRPNLTFSTLTVSNMSPEDSSIYLCSVADNNYGYTFGSGTRLTVV.

Comments on this clonotype: The junction does not match germline at one end; this may be a read error. The chain combines TRBV7-8 with TRBJ2-5; 8 positions match TRBD2. The J call is uncertain, as TRBJ2-3 better fits the DNA end. Per the germline V gene, CDR1 is SGHVS and CDR2 is FQNEAQ. The CDR3 loop spans 11 amino acids. The CDR3 DNA follows: TGTGCCAGCAGCCTAGCGGGTACGCAGTATTTT. Translation: CASSLAGTQYF.

The J gene is TRBJ2-3, the V gene TRBV2; D remains unclear. The CDR3 spans 12 residues. Trimming removed 4 bases from V and 6 bases from J, with 8 bases in between. Germline values: CDR1 SNHLY, CDR2 FYNNEI. The CDR3 region is CASSATTDTQYF. In DNA form, the CDR3 reads TGTGCCAGCAGTGCTACCACGGATACGCAGTATTTT.

The V and J genes are TRBV10-3 and TRBJ1-4; 9 nucleotides align to TRBD1. With V trimmed by 3 bases and J by 6 bases, 5 bases remained unmatched. Germline CDR1 is ENHRY and CDR2 is SYGVKD. The CDR3 loop spans 15 amino acids. The CDR3 sequence: CAISEGTGWYEKLFF. CDR3 coding DNA: TGTGCCATCAGTGAAGGGACAGGGTGGTATGAAAAACTGTTTTTT.

This chain joins TRBV27 and TRBJ1-6; 9 bases are shared with TRBD1. With 6 bases clipped from V and 2 bases from J, the junction kept 8 bases outside the gene matches. The germline V gene encodes CDR1 MNHEY and CDR2 SMNVEV (reference sequence). CDR3 length equals 17 residues. CDR3 residues: CASSTRQGVPYNSPLHF. CDR3 coding DNA: TGTGCCAGCAGCACACGACAGGGGGTGCCCTATAATTCACCCCTCCACTTT.

There are many counts of this clonotype. V is TRBV7-8 and J is TRBJ2-5; the D gene is possibly TRBD1 (5 bases). V was shortened by 2 bases and J by 9 bases, with 16 bases between the two germline ends. The CDR3 contains 14 residues. From germline, CDR1 is SGHVS and CDR2 FQNEAQ. The CDR3 DNA reads TGTGCCAGCAGCTTAAGGCTAACACAAGGGGCCCAGTACTTC. Amino acid sequence: CASSLRLTQGAQYF.

This clonotype came up a few times. This rearrangement joins TRBV15 to TRBJ2-3; D is unresolved. The germline V gene encodes CDR1 LNHNV and CDR2 YYDKDF (reference sequence). V lost 1 base, J lost 5 bases, and 7 bases lay in between. This CDR3 has 13 amino acids. CDR3 in amino acids: CATSRGVEDTQYF. DNA of the CDR3: TGTGCCACCAGCAGAGGTGTTGAAGATACGCAGTATTTT.

This clonotype was detected only a few times. The V gene is TRBV7-2, the J gene TRBJ1-2; the match to TRBD1 covers 9 bases. The germline V gene encodes CDR1 SGHTA and CDR2 FQGNSA. J gave up 5 bases and V 5 bases, and 12 bases lay outside the gene matches. The length of the CDR3 is 16 residues. As DNA, the CDR3 is TGTGCCAGCAGCCTCTCACAGGGGGCATCGCGGTATGGCTACACCTTC. This translates into CASSLSQGASRYGYTF.

The V gene is TRBV23-1, the J gene TRBJ2-3; a weak D match, TRBD1 (6 bases). TRBV23-1 is marked as an open reading frame, function uncertain. Trimming removed 0 bases at V and 5 bases at J, with 21 bases between. The CDR3 runs 18 residues. CDR3 in amino acids: CASSQSTCGQLIIDTQYF. The CDR3 nucleotides are TGCGCCAGCAGTCAATCGACGTGCGGACAGCTAATTATAGATACGCAGTATTTT.

This clonotype appeared a few times. V usage is TRBV28 and J usage is TRBJ1-6, with unresolved D. Trimming took 5 bases from V and 10 from J, leaving 12 bases between them. The V gene's germline CDR1 is MDHEN and CDR2 SYDVKM. CDR3 length: 13 residues. In nucleotides, the CDR3 is TGTGCCAGCAGTCCCCCCCTTATGTCACCCCTCCACTTT. Residues: CASSPPLMSPLHF. Combining the CDR3 with reference TRBV28 and TRBJ1-6 gives the whole variable domain DVKVTQSSRYLVKRTGEKVFLECVQDMDHENMFWYRQDPGLGLRLIYFSYDVKMKEKGDIPEGYSVSREKKERFSLILESASTNQTSMYLCASSPPLMSPLHFGNGTRLTVT.

There are a few counts of this clonotype. V gene TRBV7-9 combines with J gene TRBJ2-3; TRBD1 matches at 7 bases. CDR1 and CDR2 (germline): SEHNR, FQNEAQ (reference sequence). The ends lost 0 bases at V and 3 bases at J; junction bases unmatched: 6. The CDR3 spans 16 residues. The CDR3 is CASSLAGTALTDTQYF. The CDR3 DNA is TGTGCCAGCAGCTTAGCCGGGACAGCCTTAACAGATACGCAGTATTTT.

This clonotype came up a few times. The J gene is TRBJ1-3, the V gene TRBV7-8; D is ambiguous. Trimming removed 0 bases from V and 3 bases from J, with 9 bases in between. The CDR3 spans 15 residues. CDR1 is SGHVS, CDR2 FQNEAQ, per germline. CDR3: CASSLAGGDGNTIYF. CDR3 in DNA: TGTGCCAGCAGCTTAGCAGGTGGAGATGGAAACACCATATATTTT. The whole variable domain, filled in from reference TRBV7-8 and TRBJ1-3, reads GAGVSQSPRYKVAKRGQDVALRCDPISGHVSLFWYQQALGQGPEFLTYFQNEAQLDKSGLPSDRFFAERPEGSVSTLKIQRTQQEDSAVYLCASSLAGGDGNTIYFGEGSWLTVV.

This clonotype was found a few times. The V call is TRBV7-8, the J call TRBJ1-4, with D possibly being TRBD1 (6 bases). CDR3 length equals 13 residues. Trimming removed 6 bases at V and 8 bases at J, with 13 bases between. The germline V gene has CDR1 SGHVS and CDR2 FQNEAQ. The CDR3 loop reads CASRSTGGEKLFF. The CDR3, as DNA: TGTGCCAGCAGATCGACAGGCGGAGAAAAACTGTTTTTT.

The chain uses TRBV6-6 and TRBJ2-7; D ambiguous. The CDR3 contains 11 residues. The ends were cut back, 8 bases at V and 7 bases at J, with 12 bases in the middle. Germline CDR1 is MNHNY and CDR2 is SVGAGI (reference sequence). CDR3 loop: CASADLGEQYF. The CDR3 coding sequence is TGTGCCAGCGCTGACCTGGGGGAGCAGTACTTC.

Concerning this clonotype itself: An end of the junction does not agree with germline; a read error may underlie this. This sequence joins TRBV7-6 and TRBJ2-3, with TRBD2 matching 10 bases. CDR3 length equals 20 residues. CDR1 and CDR2 from the germline V gene are SGHVS and FNYEAQ. The CDR3 protein is CASSLAVRLAGADDTDTPYF. In DNA, the CDR3 is TGTGCCAGCAGCTTAGCTGTACGGCTAGCGGGGGCCGACGACACAGATACGCCGTATTTT.

This chain links TRBV7-2 with TRBJ2-3, with 8 nucleotides matching TRBD2. CDR3 size: 18 residues. In germline, CDR1 is SGHTA, CDR2 FQGNSA. The ends lost 5 bases at V and 10 bases at J; junction bases unmatched: 23. CDR3 sequence reads: CASSVSGGAGTGGVAQYF. CDR3 coding DNA: TGTGCCAGCAGCGTCTCAGGAGGGGCGGGAACGGGGGGGGTGGCGCAGTATTTT.

The chain is built from TRBV5-1 and TRBJ2-1, with D possibly matching TRBD2 (5 bases). V dropped 3 bases and J dropped 0 bases, with 7 bases sitting between them. The CDR3 is 14 amino acids. The germline gives CDR1 SGHRS, CDR2 YFSETQ. Here the CDR3 reads CASSSDYSYNEQFF. CDR3 nucleotides: TGCGCCAGCAGCTCCGACTACTCCTACAATGAGCAGTTCTTC.

This chain uses TRBV20-1 with TRBJ2-5, with TRBD2 identical over 12 bases. J lost 1 base, V lost 2 bases, and 11 bases had no gene match. Per the germline V gene, CDR1 is DFQATT and CDR2 is SNEGSKA (reference sequence). The CDR3 covers 18 residues. CDR3 in amino acids: CSARPDPGLAGFQETQYF. CDR3 nucleotides: TGCAGTGCTAGACCAGACCCGGGACTAGCGGGTTTCCAAGAGACCCAGTACTTC.

This clonotype was picked up a small number of times. The chain uses TRBV7-2 and TRBJ2-1; D ambiguous. The germline V gene has CDR1 SGHTA and CDR2 FQGNSA. The CDR3 spans 13 residues. V lost 0 bases to trimming and J lost 5 bases, with 5 bases between them. The CDR3 loop is CASSLAIDNEQFF. CDR3 sequence (DNA): TGTGCCAGCAGCTTAGCAATAGACAATGAGCAGTTCTTC.

The J gene is TRBJ2-1, the V gene TRBV6-1, with D unresolved. The CDR3 spans 17 residues. Trimming took 6 bases from V and 10 from J, leaving 28 bases between them. Germline V gene data show CDR1 as MNHNS and CDR2 as SASEGT. The CDR3 loop is CASSKPHLRNLPGEQFF. CDR3 bases: TGTGCCAGCAGCAAACCCCACTTGAGGAATTTACCGGGCGAGCAGTTCTTC.

This clonotype showed up just a few times. The chain uses TRBV2 and TRBJ2-7, with TRBD2 matching 13 bases. The V gene's germline CDR1 is SNHLY and CDR2 FYNNEI. This CDR3 is built from 16 residues. V shed 6 bases, J shed 3 bases, and the junction held 8 bases outside the gene matches. The DNA for the CDR3 is TGTGCCAGCAGGGCCGCGGGACTAGCGGGACTCTACGAGCAGTACTTC. It codes for CASRAAGLAGLYEQYF.

This clonotype was observed at least ten times. The V call is TRBV20-1, the J call TRBJ1-5; no reliable D call. The CDR3 has 15 residues. Trimming shortened V by 5 bases and J by 1 base, and 15 bases separated the two germline ends. CDR1 is DFQATT, CDR2 SNEGSKA, per germline (reference sequence). This chain's CDR3 is CSASLGGSSNQPQHF. CDR3 sequence (DNA): TGCAGTGCTTCCTTGGGCGGATCGAGCAATCAGCCCCAGCATTTT.

This chain connects TRBV28 to TRBJ1-2, with D possibly being TRBD1 (6 bases). The CDR3 has 13 residues. V was pared by 9 bases and J by 4 bases, with 15 bases between. Germline V gives CDR1 MDHEN, CDR2 SYDVKM. For the CDR3, the DNA is TGTGCCAGTCAAATCGGGGGGGCCTATGGCTACACCTTC. Encoded protein: CASQIGGAYGYTF.

The chain uses TRBV28 and TRBJ2-7; D may be TRBD2 (6 bases). Germline assignment: CDR1 MDHEN and CDR2 SYDVKM. The CDR3 is 15 residues long. V was cut by 6 bases and J by 3 bases, with 18 bases left in between. The CDR3 bases are TGTGCCAGCAGGGGTTTAGGGAGGAAACACTACGAGCAGTACTTC. The encoded protein is CASRGLGRKHYEQYF.